A selection of T cell receptor beta chains follows, all from one sample in a study of CD8+CD57+ T cells in acquired aplastic anemia. TCRdb re-analysed the reads in MiXCR, keeping a single row per CDR3 protein. This table holds 200,000 or so distinct CDR3 sequences, approximately 48% found once. Sample: sorted CD4+, CD8+, or CD8+CD57+ T cells (not recorded which) from PBMCs. All receptors come from a human donor with aplastic anemia. CDR3s include the opening cysteine and the closing phenylalanine or tryptophan. A D gene is named only where the DNA matches it firmly. Only some rows state a clone size, as once, few, many or a class for expanded clones.

NA TRBJ1-1 NA TRBV2 TGTGCCAGCAGTCCCACCACAGGGAAAGTAACTGAAGCTTTCTTT CASSPTTGKVTEAFF
NA TRBJ2-3 NA TRBV15 TGTGCCACCAGCATACCTGGAAGCACAGATACGCAGTATTTT CATSIPGSTDTQYF
NA TRBJ2-5 once TRBV29-1 TGCAGCACCCGAATCCCGGGGATCCAAGAGACCCAGTACTTC CSTRIPGIQETQYF
NA TRBJ2-1 NA TRBV5-1 TGCGCCAGCAGCCCGGTGGACGCCAATGAGCAGTTCTTC CASSPVDANEQFF
TRBD2 TRBJ2-1 NA TRBV10-3 TGTGCCATCAGTGATCTGGGTAGCGGGGGGCGTAAGTCCTACAATGAGCAGTTCTTC CAISDLGSGGRKSYNEQFF
NA TRBJ2-3 few TRBV7-3 TGTGCCAGCAGCTTGGGCTTCACAGATACGCAGTATTTT CASSLGFTDTQYF
NA TRBJ2-3 NA TRBV20-1 TGCAGTGCCAGCAGTAGCGGCCGAAGGACAGGTTGGGAAGATACGCAGTATTTT CSASSSGRRTGWEDTQYF
TRBD1 TRBJ2-7 NA TRBV19 TGTGCCAGTAGAGTGGACAGGGACTACGAGCAGTACTTC CASRVDRDYEQYF
TRBD2 TRBJ2-7 NA TRBV11-2 TGTGCCAGCAGCTTAGTCACACGAGCGGGAGGGCCTTCCTACGAGCAGTACTTC CASSLVTRAGGPSYEQYF
NA TRBJ1-1 NA TRBV20-1 TGCAGTCCAAGACGGAACACTGAAGCTTTCTTT CSPRRNTEAFF
NA TRBJ1-1 NA TRBV29-1 TGCAGCGTTGATATGGGAGGTGCTGAAGCTTTCTTT CSVDMGGAEAFF
NA TRBJ2-5 few TRBV2 TGTGCCAGCCTTTGGACGGTCCAAGAGACCCAGTACTTC CASLWTVQETQYF
TRBD2 TRBJ2-3 NA TRBV11-2 TGTGCCAGCAGCATCAGACTAGCGGCCACAGATACGCAGTATTTT CASSIRLAATDTQYF
TRBD2 TRBJ2-5 many TRBV5-4 TGTGCCAGCAGCTTTAGGCAACCGGGACTATCGAAACAAGAGACCCAGTACTTC CASSFRQPGLSKQETQYF
TRBD1 TRBJ1-1 NA TRBV2 TGTGCCAGCAGTGCCCAGGGGACAGCAAACACTGAAGCTTTCTTT CASSAQGTANTEAFF
TRBD2 TRBJ2-2 NA TRBV10-1 TGCGCCAGCAGCTTCCTAGCGGGTACCGGGGAGCTGTTTTTT CASSFLAGTGELFF
TRBD1 TRBJ1-5 many TRBV12-3/TRBV12-4 TGTGCCAGCAGTCCTTGGGGACAGGCCAAGCAGCCCCAGCATTTT CASSPWGQAKQPQHF
NA TRBJ2-2 NA TRBV19 TGTGCCAGTAGTATCCGGACGGAAACCGGGGAGCTGTTTTTT CASSIRTETGELFF
TRBD1 TRBJ2-7 many TRBV5-1 TGCGCCAGCAGCTTGGGCGACCCCGGGACAGGGGGATCCTACGAGCAGTACTTC CASSLGDPGTGGSYEQYF
NA TRBJ1-1 NA TRBV2 TGTGCCAGTAGTGATTGGGGAGAGGACACTGAAGCTTTCTTT CASSDWGEDTEAFF
NA TRBJ1-2 many TRBV7-3 TGTGCCAGCAGCTTCCCCCGTGCGGCGGGGGACTACACCTTC CASSFPRAAGDYTF
TRBD1 TRBJ2-7 NA TRBV7-3 TGTGCCAGCAGCCTAAGGGGGCTACGCTCCTATGAGCAGTACTTC CASSLRGLRSYEQYF
NA TRBJ1-5 NA TRBV15 TGTGCCACCAGCAGAGACGCCACAGGGAAAGGGCAGCCCCAGCATTTT CATSRDATGKGQPQHF
TRBD2 TRBJ2-1 few TRBV29-1 TGCAGCGTCGAAAGATCGGGACTAGCGGAGGGAAATGAGCAGTTCTTC CSVERSGLAEGNEQFF
NA TRBJ2-2 many TRBV7-9 TGTGCCAGCAGCTTAGGCTCAGGGACCTACACCGGGGAGCTGTTTTTT CASSLGSGTYTGELFF
NA TRBJ1-1 NA TRBV6-2/TRBV6-3 TGTGCCAGCAGTCCTTGGGGGGACACTGAAGCTTTCTTT CASSPWGDTEAFF
NA TRBJ2-5 NA TRBV15 TGTGCCACCAGCAGAGGACTAGAGAAGACCCAGTACTTC CATSRGLEKTQYF
TRBD1 TRBJ1-2 NA TRBV9 TGTGCCAGCAGCGTAGAGGAGGGGGCAGAGTATGGCTACACCTTC CASSVEEGAEYGYTF
NA TRBJ1-1 NA TRBV20-1 TGCAGTGCTAGTCCCAGGCTCACTGAAGCTTTCTTT CSASPRLTEAFF
TRBD1 TRBJ1-2 NA TRBV6-1 TGTGCCAGCAGGTCTCAGGGGGCGCATGGCTACACCTTC CASRSQGAHGYTF
NA TRBJ2-7 NA TRBV7-9 TGTGCCAGCAGCCAAATATTCTACGAGCAGTACTTC CASSQIFYEQYF
NA TRBJ2-2 few TRBV20-1 TGCAGTGCTCCGACACCATACACCGGGGAGCTGTTTTTT CSAPTPYTGELFF
NA TRBJ2-5 many TRBV3-1 TGTGCCAGCAGCCAGGTTGGACGGATAGGGGTAGAGACCCAGTACTTC CASSQVGRIGVETQYF
TRBD1 TRBJ2-1 NA TRBV10-1 TGCGCCAGCAGACAGGGGATTTACAATGAGCAGTTCTTC CASRQGIYNEQFF
TRBD2 TRBJ2-5 many TRBV19 TGTGCCAGTAGTATATTTGCGGGAGACTTGGAGACCCAGTACTTC CASSIFAGDLETQYF
NA TRBJ2-7 NA TRBV9 TGTGCCAGCAGCGTAGGGTACAGGGATCCCTACGAGCAGTACTTC CASSVGYRDPYEQYF
NA TRBJ2-7 NA TRBV18 TGTGCCAGCTCAAGTCGGACAGACTCCTACGAGCAGTACTTC CASSSRTDSYEQYF
NA TRBJ1-2 NA TRBV20-1 TGCAGTGCTAGCCCAAGACTTGATGGCTACACCTTC CSASPRLDGYTF
NA TRBJ2-5 many TRBV5-6 TGTGCCAGCAGCTTGGGTGTAGGGGGTATGGAGGAGACCCAGTACTTC CASSLGVGGMEETQYF
TRBD2 TRBJ2-1 many TRBV5-6 TGTGCCAGCAGGCGGGGGACTAGCGGCTACAATGAGCAGTTCTTC CASRRGTSGYNEQFF
TRBD1 TRBJ1-2 once TRBV10-2 TGCGCCAGCAGTGATTCAAGGACAGGGATGTACACCTTC CASSDSRTGMYTF
NA TRBJ2-1 many TRBV5-1 TGCGCCAGCAGACGGGACAATGAGCAGTTCTTC CASRRDNEQFF
TRBD1 TRBJ2-7 many TRBV7-7 TGTGCTAGCAGCTTCCGGGACAGGGGGGCGCGCTACGAGCAGTACTTC CASSFRDRGARYEQYF
NA TRBJ2-1 NA TRBV29-1 TGCAGCGTTGATTCCAGGGAAAATGAGCAGTTCTTC CSVDSRENEQFF
NA TRBJ1-1 NA TRBV20-1 TGCAGTGCTAGTCGCCGATCATCCCACGTGAACACTGAAGCTTTCTTT CSASRRSSHVNTEAFF
NA TRBJ1-5 few TRBV30 TGTGCCTGGAGTGGGGTAAGGGAACAGCCCCAGCATTTT CAWSGVREQPQHF
TRBD1 TRBJ1-1 NA TRBV24-1 TGTGCCACCAAGCAGGGGGGCGACACTGAAGCTTTCTTT CATKQGGDTEAFF
TRBD2 TRBJ2-1 NA TRBV11-1 TGTGCCAGCAGCTTATCGCGGGGGGTGTTTGGTTATGAGCAGTTCTTC CASSLSRGVFGYEQFF
TRBD1 TRBJ2-2 NA TRBV10-2 TGCGCCAGCAGTGAGTCCTGGACAGGGAACACCGGGGAGCTGTTTTTT CASSESWTGNTGELFF
NA TRBJ2-5 many TRBV2 TGTGCCAGCTGTTTACAGGGCCAAGAGACCCAGTACTTC CASCLQGQETQYF
TRBD2 TRBJ2-1 NA TRBV7-3 TGTGCCAGCAGCCCCGGGGGGGAATACAATGAGCAGTTCTTC CASSPGGEYNEQFF
TRBD1 TRBJ2-6 few TRBV2 TGTGCCAGCAGCGGACAGGGAACTGGGGCCAACGTCCTGACTTTC CASSGQGTGANVLTF
NA TRBJ1-5 NA TRBV10-3 TGTGCCATCAGTGAGTCGGATGGTTTTAGCAATCAGCCCCAGCATTTT CAISESDGFSNQPQHF
NA TRBJ1-2 many TRBV3-1 TGTGCCAGCAGCCAGCAGGGCTCCTATGGCTACACCTTC CASSQQGSYGYTF
NA TRBJ1-4 many TRBV7-6 TGTGCCAGCAGCCCCGACGGCTTTAATGAAAAACTGTTTTTT CASSPDGFNEKLFF